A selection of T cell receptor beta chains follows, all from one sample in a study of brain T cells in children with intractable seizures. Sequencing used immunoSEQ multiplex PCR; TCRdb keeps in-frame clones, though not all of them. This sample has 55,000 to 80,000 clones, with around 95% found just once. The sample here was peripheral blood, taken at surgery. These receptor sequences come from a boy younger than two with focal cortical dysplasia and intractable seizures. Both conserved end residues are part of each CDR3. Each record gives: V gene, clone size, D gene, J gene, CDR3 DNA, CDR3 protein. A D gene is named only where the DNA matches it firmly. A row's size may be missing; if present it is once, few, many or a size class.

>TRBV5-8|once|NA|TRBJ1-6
TGTGCCAGCAGTTCACAAAGGGATTCACCCCTCCACTTT
CASSSQRDSPLHF
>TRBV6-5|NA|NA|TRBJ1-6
TGTGCCAGCAACGCTCCGGGCTGGAATTCACCCCTCCACTTT
CASNAPGWNSPLHF
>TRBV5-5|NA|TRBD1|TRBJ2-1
TGTGCCAGCAGCTGGGGACAGGGCCTGGGGGAGCAGTTCTTC
CASSWGQGLGEQFF
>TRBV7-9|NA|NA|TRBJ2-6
TGTGCCAGCAGCTTAAGAGTTTCTGGGGCCAACGTCCTGACTTTC
CASSLRVSGANVLTF
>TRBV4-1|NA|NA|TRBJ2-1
TGCGCCAGCAGCCAAGTTATAGGTCTCGTGGAGCGCGAGCATGAGCAGTTCTTC
CASSQVIGLVEREHEQFF
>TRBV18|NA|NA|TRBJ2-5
TGTGCCAGCTCACCAGGACGAGAGACCCAGTACTTC
CASSPGRETQYF
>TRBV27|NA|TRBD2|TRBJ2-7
TGTGCCAGCAGTTTCGGGACTAGCGGGAGATGGTACGAGCAGTACTTC
CASSFGTSGRWYEQYF
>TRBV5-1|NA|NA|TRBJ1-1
TGCGCCAGCAGCTTGGTGTGGGCATCGTCTATGAACACTGAAGCTTTCTTT
CASSLVWASSMNTEAFF
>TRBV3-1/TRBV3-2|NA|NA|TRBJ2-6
TGTGCCAGCAGCCAAGAGGTTAGACAGGCGGACTCTGGGGCCAACGTCCTGACTTTC
CASSQEVRQADSGANVLTF
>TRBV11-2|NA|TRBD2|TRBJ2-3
TGTGCCAGCAGCCCGCGGACTAGCGGGACCACAGATACGCAGTATTTT
CASSPRTSGTTDTQYF
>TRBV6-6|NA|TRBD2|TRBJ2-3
TGTGCCAGCAGTCCTTGGCGGGCGGGGGGACTTGTTAGCACAGATACGCAGTATTTT
CASSPWRAGGLVSTDTQYF
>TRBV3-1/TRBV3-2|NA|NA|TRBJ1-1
TGTGCCAGCAGCCAAGATGGGGGCAAGAACACTGAAGCTTTCTTT
CASSQDGGKNTEAFF
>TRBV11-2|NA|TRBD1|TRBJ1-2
TGTGCCAGCAGCTTAGGTCAGGGGGCGCCTGGCTACACCTTC
CASSLGQGAPGYTF
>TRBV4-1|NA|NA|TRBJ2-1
TGCGCCAGCAGCCAAGAACAGGGAAGCGCCTACAATGAGCAGTTCTTC
CASSQEQGSAYNEQFF
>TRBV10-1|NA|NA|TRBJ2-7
TGCGCCAGCAGTGAGCTGATTTCACTAGATTACTACGAGCAGTACTTC
CASSELISLDYYEQYF
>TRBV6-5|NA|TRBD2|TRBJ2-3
TGTGCCAGCATCTCTGCGGGAGGATGGGATACGCAGTATTTT
CASISAGGWDTQYF
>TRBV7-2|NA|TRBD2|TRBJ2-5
TGTGCCAGCAGCTCGCTAGCGGGAGGGCCACCGGAGACCCAGTACTTC
CASSSLAGGPPETQYF
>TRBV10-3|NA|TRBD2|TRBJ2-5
TGTGCCATCATGACTAGCGGGGGGCTCCAGTACTTC
CAIMTSGGLQYF
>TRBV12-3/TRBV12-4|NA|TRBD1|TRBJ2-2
TGTGCCAGCAGTTTGACAGGGACCGGGGAGCTGTTTTTT
CASSLTGTGELFF
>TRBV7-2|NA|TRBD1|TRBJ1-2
TGTGCCAGCAGCTTAGCTACTGACAGGGAAGTGGATGGCTACACCTTC
CASSLATDREVDGYTF
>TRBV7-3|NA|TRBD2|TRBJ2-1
TGTGCCAGCAGCTTAATAGGGACTAGCGGGGGTAATGAGCAGTTCTTC
CASSLIGTSGGNEQFF
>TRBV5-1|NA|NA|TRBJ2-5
TGCGCCAGCAAGTGGAGCGGTCAAGAGACCCAGTACTTC
CASKWSGQETQYF
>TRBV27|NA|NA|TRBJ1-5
TGTGCCAGCAGTTTATTGGGGGCGCAGCCCCAGCATTTT
CASSLLGAQPQHF
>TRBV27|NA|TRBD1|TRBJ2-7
TGTGCCAGCAGGGACCTCGGGGACAGTCCCTACGAGCAGTACTTC
CASRDLGDSPYEQYF
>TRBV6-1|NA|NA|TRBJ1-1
TGTGCCAGCAGTGAAGGCCATTTGATCGTTTTAATCGGCGCTTTCTTT
CASSEGHLIVLIGAFF
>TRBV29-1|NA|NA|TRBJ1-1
TGCAGCGTTGAAACAAGGTGGGGGAACACTGAAGCTTTCTTT
CSVETRWGNTEAFF